A selection of T cell receptor beta chains follows, all from one sample in a study of shared clonotypes between healthy human individuals. Sequencing used immunoSEQ multiplex PCR; TCRdb keeps in-frame clones, though not all of them. Found here are about 2.1 million clones, around 93% of them singletons; the top ten hold around 1.7%. Sequenced input: naive CD8+ T cells from PBMCs. These receptors were collected from a man in his late teens or twenties in good health. Some clones in this sample may be carry-over from other donors' samples. Each CDR3 is given with its conserved first and last residue. A D gene is named only where the DNA matches it firmly. The size field is filled for only some rows; it gives once, few, many or a size class.

j_gene	d_gene	v_gene	abundance	CDR3nt	CDR3aa
TRBJ2-7	-	TRBV27	-	TGTGCCAGCAGCCTAGGTCGCGGGAACTACGAGCAGTACTTC	CASSLGRGNYEQYF
TRBJ2-7	-	TRBV28	-	TGTGCCAGCGCGACTTACGAGCAGTACTTC	CASATYEQYF
TRBJ2-1	TRBD2	TRBV7-3	-	TGTGCCAGCAGCCCGACTAGCGGGAGGGCCTTTTACAATGAGCAGTTCTTC	CASSPTSGRAFYNEQFF
TRBJ1-4	TRBD1	TRBV29-1	-	TGCAGCGTTCGAAGGGGGCGGAGTGAAAAACTGTTTTTT	CSVRRGRSEKLFF
TRBJ1-1	-	TRBV2	-	TGTGCCAGCAGTGAGTTTGTTTACAGTGAAGCTTTCTTT	CASSEFVYSEAFF
TRBJ1-1	-	TRBV27	-	TGTGCCAGCGCGGGGTGGAACACTGAAGCTTTCTTT	CASAGWNTEAFF
TRBJ2-3	-	TRBV5-6	-	TGTGCCAGCAGCCCCATGTCGGCAGGGGGCACAGATACGCAGTATTTT	CASSPMSAGGTDTQYF
TRBJ1-1	TRBD1	TRBV7-2	-	TGTGCCAGCAGCTCGACAGGGGCCCCGAACACTGAAGCTTTCTTT	CASSSTGAPNTEAFF
TRBJ2-7	-	TRBV25-1	-	TGTGCCAGCAGTGAATGGGCCTCTGGGGAGCAGTACTTC	CASSEWASGEQYF
TRBJ1-2	-	TRBV6-5	-	TGTGCCAGCAGTCTCAGACTAATTGATGGCTACACCTTC	CASSLRLIDGYTF
TRBJ2-7	-	TRBV6-1	-	TGTGCCAGCAGGCCGACCGGGAACTCCTACGAGCAGTACTTC	CASRPTGNSYEQYF
TRBJ2-1	TRBD1	TRBV27	-	TGTGCCTGCGAAAGCCGGACAGGGGAACATGAGCAGTTCTTC	CACESRTGEHEQFF
TRBJ2-1	-	TRBV29-1	once	TGCAGCGTTGAAGAGGAGTGGGATACAGGGATCAACAATGAGCAGTTCTTC	CSVEEEWDTGINNEQFF
TRBJ2-3	-	TRBV15	-	TGTGCCACCAGCAGAGGCACCACAGATACGCAGTATTTT	CATSRGTTDTQYF
TRBJ2-7	TRBD1	TRBV7-9	-	TGTGCCAGCAGCTCGACAGGGATCTACGAGCAGTACTTC	CASSSTGIYEQYF
TRBJ1-1	-	TRBV27	few	TGTGCCAGCAGCCTTACAGGGTTTGGGAACACTGAAGCTTTCTTT	CASSLTGFGNTEAFF
TRBJ1-2	TRBD1	TRBV14	-	TGTGCCAGCAGCCAAGAGGGTTATGGGGACAGGGACTCCGGGCGTTTCTGGTCCGATGGCTACACCTTC	CASSQEGYGDRDSGRFWSDGYTF
TRBJ2-2	-	TRBV11-2	-	TGTGCCAGCAGCTCGCGGGCTCAACGGCGGGAGCTGTTTTTT	CASSSRAQRRELFF
TRBJ2-1	TRBD2	TRBV11-2	-	TGTGCCAGCAGCCACGGACTAGCGGGAAACAAAATCTTC	CASSHGLAGNKIF
TRBJ2-2	-	TRBV7-7	-	TGTGCCAGCAGCGACCGGTTGGGCACCGGGGAGCTGTTTTTT	CASSDRLGTGELFF
TRBJ2-7	-	TRBV5-5	-	TGTGCCAGCAGCTTGGGCACGGAGTCCTCCTACGAGCAGTACTTC	CASSLGTESSYEQYF
TRBJ2-7	-	TRBV10-1	-	TGCGCCAGCAGTGATGGACTCTCCTACGAGCAGTACTTC	CASSDGLSYEQYF
TRBJ2-5	-	TRBV27	-	TGTGCCAGCAGTACAGGAGTATGGGAGACCCAGTACTTC	CASSTGVWETQYF
TRBJ2-5	-	TRBV27	few	TGTGCCAGCAGTCCCAGGGGAATTGAGACCCAGTACTTC	CASSPRGIETQYF
TRBJ2-5	TRBD1	TRBV2	-	TGTGCCAGCAGCCGAACCGACAGGGGCTCCGAGACCCAGTACTTC	CASSRTDRGSETQYF
TRBJ1-2	TRBD1	TRBV2	once	TGTGCCAGAACAGGGGAATATAACTATGGCTACACCTTC	CARTGEYNYGYTF
TRBJ1-5	TRBD1	TRBV7-6	-	TGTGCCAGCAGCAAGATGGGACAGGGGGCCTCTCAGCCCCAGCATTTT	CASSKMGQGASQPQHF
TRBJ2-1	TRBD2	TRBV29-1	-	TGCAGCGTTGAACCAGCGGGAGGCAAATACAATGAGCAGTTCTTC	CSVEPAGGKYNEQFF